The subject of this entry is one T cell receptor (beta chain). Its antigen is unknown. Base quality data are lacking; no much larger clone is found one base away. The data belong to a study of blood T cell repertoires in COVID-19 (dated by TCRdb to the early 2020s). Regarding the study in general: Samples covering the acute and convalescent phases of COVID-19 were provided by collaborators in the United States, Italy and Spain. Subjects who had been exposed to COVID-19, were actively infected with it, or had recovered from it provided the deeply sampled blood TCRbeta repertoires that made up the dataset. Where HLA class I and class II types were available, the types were taken from metadata supplied by the sample provider, not from assay-based typing. The samples were drawn from two sources: the first 160 participants of the ongoing ImmuneRACE study, and approximately 1,300 subjects contributed by 6 global collaborators. The prospective study material was composed of cDNA or gDNA derived from T cells, B-cell-depleted T cells, or PBMCs. A freely available public database, intended as a resource for researchers studying the immune response to SARS-CoV-2, is where the repertoires were released. Nearly every sample came with metadata listing a de-identified subject ID, COVID-19 status, age in years and sex. Overall results and qualifications from the work: Clinical and demographic metadata were provided uncurated, with the amount varying by source and participant.

Each collaborating institution followed its own protocols to collect whole blood in K2EDTA tubes. For TCRbeta analysis, collaborator samples were shipped as frozen whole blood, as isolated PBMCs, or as DNA extracted from either sample type. CDR1 SGHAT and CDR2 FQNNGV are derived from the germline V gene. V is cut by 1 base and J by 2 bases, and the space between the germline ends is 11 bases. Spanning cysteine to phenylalanine, the CDR3 consists of 15 amino acids. Just CDR3 DNA is preserved here, 45 bases in frame from base 1. TCRbeta CDR3 regions were amplified from genomic DNA using the immunoSEQ Assay, a bias-controlled multiplex PCR. As for the original processing: Within the assay, amplification of reference gene primers was used to estimate how many nucleated cells each sample contained. Sequence reads were collapsed and filtered to measure the absolute abundance of every unique TCRbeta CDR3 rearrangement. For each sample, productive Simpson clonality was calculated as the square root of Simpson's diversity index over productive rearrangements. Imported from immuneACCESS, the table was reduced by TCRdb to in-frame sequences with V and J called. These copies leave out some clones; in studies compared against another copy, an unresolved V gene accounts for under half, and the cause of the remainder is not known. The DNA gave D and trimming, while V, J and clone size come from that table. This sample has 250,000 to 300,000 clones in its table, and around 89% of those were observed once. The ten top clones hold 12% of the sample.

The sequence links TRBV11-2 to TRBJ1-1, with a weak D call of TRBD1 (6 bases match). The sample comprised peripheral blood. The sequence came from a woman aged 55-75 years with acute or convalescent COVID-19. The CDR3 protein sequence reads: CASSLGDRTNTEAFF. The nucleotide sequence reads as follows: TGTGCCAGCAGCTTAGGAGACAGGACTAACACTGAAGCTTTCTTT. The full variable domain, with segments outside the CDR3 supplied by the reference TRBV11-2 and TRBJ1-1 proteins, appears as EAGVAQSPRYKIIEKRQSVAFWCNPISGHATLYWYQQILGQGPKLLIQFQNNGVVDDSQLPKDRFSAERLKGVDSTLKIQPAKLEDSAVYLCASSLGDRTNTEAFFGQGTRLTVV.